The clone carrying this T cell receptor beta chain appeared many times. The sample originates from a study of regulatory T cells in long-lasting Graves disease. The time point was: newly diagnosed GD, antithyroid drugs for less than 3 months. From RNA extracted from PBMCs, the TCR library was made. Per germline, CDR1 GTSNPN and CDR2 SVGIG (reference sequence). Trimming removed 5 bases from V and 0 bases from J; junction bases left unmatched: 4. The CDR3 totals 15 residues. iRepertoire HTBI primers and Arm-PCR of CDR3 regions built TCR beta libraries. TCRdb used MiXCR to reprocess the multiplex PCR reads, holding one entry per CDR3 protein. The table lists approximately 400,000 distinct CDR3 sequences, 15% of them singletons. Another study also made use of these data, one on T cells in Graves' hyperthyroidism and ophthalmopathy.

The TCR comes from a middle-aged woman with Graves disease. This chain connects TRBV30 to TRBJ2-5, with 12 bases fitting TRBD2. Specimen: peripheral blood mononuclear cells (PBMCs), collected at new diagnosis, from a patient treated with antithyroid drugs. The CDR3 DNA sequence: TGTGCCTGGGGAGGGACTAGCGGGTACCAAGAGACCCAGTACTTC. Its translation: CAWGGTSGYQETQYF. Full variable domain (rest looked up from reference TRBV30 and TRBJ2-5): SQTIHQWPATLVQPVGSPLSLECTVEGTSNPNLYWYRQAAGRGLQLLFYSVGIGQISSEVPQNLSASRPQDRQFILSSKKLLLSDSGFYLCAWGGTSGYQETQYFGPGTRLLVL.